This T cell receptor beta chain was sequenced in a study of early T cells in non-severe SARS-CoV-2 infection. One entry per CDR3 protein, called by TCRdb with MiXCR from the 5' RACE reads. Of 60,000 or so distinct CDR3 sequences in the sample, 9.5% to 14% are singletons; the top ten hold more than 1.5%. There are many counts of this clonotype. The V segment lost 4 bases and the J segment 1 base; nucleotides outside the gene matches: 6. The CDR3 extends over 17 amino acids. The germline gives CDR1 MDHEN, CDR2 SYDVKM. This clonotype was sampled from an adult who was a healthcare worker with PCR-confirmed SARS-CoV-2 infection or an uninfected control (not recorded which). What was sequenced was whole blood. The chain joins TRBV28 to TRBJ1-3, with 11 nucleotides matching TRBD1. CDR3: CASSWTGGATSGNTIYF. CDR3 coding DNA: TGTGCCAGCAGTTGGACAGGGGGCGCGACGTCTGGAAACACCATATATTTT.